Sequencing of this T cell receptor beta chain was carried out in a study of blood T cell repertoires in COVID-19. Study-wide context: Acute and convalescent COVID-19 samples came from the United States, Italy and Spain.

The length of the CDR3 is 14 residues. V was pared by 3 bases and J by 6 bases, with 4 bases of the junction left unmatched. Germline V lookup: CDR1 KGHDR, CDR2 SFDVKD. Assay: immunoSEQ multiplex PCR; the TCRdb copy retains only in-frame clones and omits some. The sample shows about 46,000 clones, about nine tenths of them seen only once. Sequenced sample: peripheral blood. The clonotype was recovered from a man between 65 and 79 years old with active COVID-19. This rearrangement joins TRBV24-1 to TRBJ2-7; 10 bases match TRBD2. The CDR3: CATSDSGRAAEQYF. The DNA for the CDR3 is TGTGCCACCAGTGATAGCGGGAGGGCCGCCGAGCAGTACTTC.